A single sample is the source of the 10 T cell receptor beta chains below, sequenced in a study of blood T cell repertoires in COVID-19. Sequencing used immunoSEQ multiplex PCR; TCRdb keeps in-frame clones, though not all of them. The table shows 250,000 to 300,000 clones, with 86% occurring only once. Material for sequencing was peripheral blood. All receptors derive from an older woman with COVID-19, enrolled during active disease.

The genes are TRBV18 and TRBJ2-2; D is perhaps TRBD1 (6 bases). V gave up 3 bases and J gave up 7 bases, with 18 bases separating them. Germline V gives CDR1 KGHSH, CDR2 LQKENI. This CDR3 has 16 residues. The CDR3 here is CASSPFAGVSDGELFF. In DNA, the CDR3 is TGTGCCAGCTCACCTTTCGCAGGGGTTTCCGACGGGGAGCTGTTTTTT.

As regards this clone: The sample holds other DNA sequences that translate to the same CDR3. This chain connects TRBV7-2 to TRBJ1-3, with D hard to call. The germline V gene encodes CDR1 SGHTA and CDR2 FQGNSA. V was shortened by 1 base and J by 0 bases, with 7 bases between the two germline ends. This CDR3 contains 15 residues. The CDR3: CASSLVGSSGNTIYF. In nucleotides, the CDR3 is TGTGCCAGCAGCTTAGTAGGGAGCTCTGGAAACACCATATATTTT. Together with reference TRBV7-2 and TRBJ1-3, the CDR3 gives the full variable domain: GAGVSQSPSNKVTEKGKDVELRCDPISGHTALYWYRQSLGQGLEFLIYFQGNSAPDKSGLPSDRFSAERTGGSVSTLTIQRTQQEDSAVYLCASSLVGSSGNTIYFGEGSWLTVV.

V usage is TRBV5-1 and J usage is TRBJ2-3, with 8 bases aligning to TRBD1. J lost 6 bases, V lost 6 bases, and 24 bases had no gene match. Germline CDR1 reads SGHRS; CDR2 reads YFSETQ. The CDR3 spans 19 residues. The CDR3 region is CASTPEGLRGHLARDTQYF. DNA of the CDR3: TGCGCCAGCACTCCAGAGGGGCTCAGGGGGCACCTGGCTAGGGATACGCAGTATTTT. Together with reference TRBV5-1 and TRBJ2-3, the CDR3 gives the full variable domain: KAGVTQTPRYLIKTRGQQVTLSCSPISGHRSVSWYQQTPGQGLQFLFEYFSETQRNKGNFPGRFSGRQFSNSRSEMNVSTLELGDSALYLCASTPEGLRGHLARDTQYFGPGTRLTVL.

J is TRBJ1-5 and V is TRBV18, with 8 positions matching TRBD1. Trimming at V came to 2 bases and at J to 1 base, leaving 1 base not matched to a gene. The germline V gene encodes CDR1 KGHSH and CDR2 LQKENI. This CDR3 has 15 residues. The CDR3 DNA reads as TGTGCCAGCTCACCATCAGGGGGCAGCAATCAGCCCCAGCATTTT. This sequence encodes CASSPSGGSNQPQHF.

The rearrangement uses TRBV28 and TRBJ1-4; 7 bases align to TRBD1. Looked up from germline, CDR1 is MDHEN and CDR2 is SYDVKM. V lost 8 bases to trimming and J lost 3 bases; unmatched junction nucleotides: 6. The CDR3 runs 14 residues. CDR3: CASANRGANEKLFF. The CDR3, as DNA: TGTGCCAGCGCGAACAGGGGAGCTAATGAAAAACTGTTTTTT.

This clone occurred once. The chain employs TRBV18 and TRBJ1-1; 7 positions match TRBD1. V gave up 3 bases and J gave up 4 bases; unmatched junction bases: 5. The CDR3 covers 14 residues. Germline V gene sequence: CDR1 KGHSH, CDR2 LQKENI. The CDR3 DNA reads TGTGCCAGCTCACCCTCGGCAGGGGGCACTGAAGCTTTCTTT. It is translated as CASSPSAGGTEAFF.

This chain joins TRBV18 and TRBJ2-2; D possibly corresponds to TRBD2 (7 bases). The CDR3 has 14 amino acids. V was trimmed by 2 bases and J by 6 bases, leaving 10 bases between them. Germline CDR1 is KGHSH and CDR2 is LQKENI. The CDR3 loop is CASSPSGGPGELFF. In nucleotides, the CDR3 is TGTGCCAGCTCACCATCGGGGGGCCCCGGGGAGCTGTTTTTT.

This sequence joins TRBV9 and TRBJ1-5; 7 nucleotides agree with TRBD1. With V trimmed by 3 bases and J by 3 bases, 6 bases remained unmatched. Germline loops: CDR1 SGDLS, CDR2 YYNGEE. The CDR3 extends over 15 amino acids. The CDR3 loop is CASSASGTDNQPQHF. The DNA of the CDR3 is TGTGCCAGCAGCGCCTCCGGGACAGACAATCAGCCCCAGCATTTT.

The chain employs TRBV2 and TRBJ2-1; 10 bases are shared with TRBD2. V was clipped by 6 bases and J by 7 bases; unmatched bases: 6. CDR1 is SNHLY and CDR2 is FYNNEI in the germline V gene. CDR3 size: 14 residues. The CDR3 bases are TGTGCCAGCAGCAGCGGGGGGGCGGCAAATGAGCAGTTCTTC. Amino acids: CASSSGGAANEQFF.

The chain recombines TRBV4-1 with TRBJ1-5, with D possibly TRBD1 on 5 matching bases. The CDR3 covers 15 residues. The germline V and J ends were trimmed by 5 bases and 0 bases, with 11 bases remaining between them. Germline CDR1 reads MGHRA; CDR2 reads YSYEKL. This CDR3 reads CASSLGHFSNQPQHF. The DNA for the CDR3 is TGCGCCAGCAGCTTAGGACACTTTAGCAATCAGCCCCAGCATTTT.